This T cell receptor (beta chain) stems from a study of blood T cell repertoires in COVID-19. In the study overall: Italy, Spain and the United States were the sources of the convalescent and acute COVID-19 samples. Sample material is recorded as cDNA or gDNA derived from T cells, B-cell-depleted T cells, or PBMCs.

In the original workflow: Reference gene primer amplification in the assay estimated nucleated cell counts. TCRdb's copy holds only in-frame clones and misses some; the assay was immunoSEQ multiplex PCR. That table supplies the V and J calls and clone size; D and trimming were determined from the DNA. The sample holds around 150,000 clones, 65% to 90% seen once. This CDR3 contains 14 residues. V was shortened by 6 bases and J by 9 bases, with 18 bases between the two germline ends. Germline CDR1 is LNHDA and CDR2 is SQIVND (reference sequence). This clone has a single count. The sequence was collected from a woman aged 45-65 years in a cohort sampled during active or convalescent COVID-19. Sequences were obtained from peripheral blood. V gene TRBV19 combines with J gene TRBJ2-1; D is possibly TRBD2 (5 bases). The CDR3 spells CASSSGPEGGEQFF. The CDR3 DNA is TGTGCCAGTAGCTCCGGGCCCGAGGGCGGTGAGCAGTTCTTC.